The 19 T cell receptor beta chains in this list originate from one sample, sequenced in a study of identical twins. TCRdb re-analysed the 5' RACE reads in MiXCR, keeping a single row per CDR3 protein. The repertoire has under 350,000 distinct CDR3 sequences, 8% to 9.5% of them found once; the top ten carry about 7.1%. The same sample was also studied in work on yellow fever vaccine responses in identical twins.

Material: CD8+ T cells sorted from blood. These receptors were obtained from a woman aged 18-29 years in good health.

This clonotype was picked up many times. V gene TRBV7-9 combines with J gene TRBJ2-3; D is ambiguous. The ends were cut back, 11 bases at V and 6 bases at J, with 18 bases in the middle. This CDR3 has 13 amino acids. The germline V gene encodes CDR1 SEHNR and CDR2 FQNEAQ (reference sequence). The CDR3 loop is CAGWKSESDTQYF. The CDR3 DNA follows: TGTGCCGGGTGGAAGTCGGAGTCGGATACGCAGTATTTT. Based on the CDR3 plus reference TRBV7-9 and TRBJ2-3, the full variable domain is DTGVSQNPRHKITKRGQNVTFRCDPISEHNRLYWYRQTLGQGPEFLTYFQNEAQLEKSRLLSDRFSAERPKGSFSTLEIQRTEQGDSAMYLCAGWKSESDTQYFGPGTRLTVL.

This clonotype has at least ten counts. The chain links TRBV5-6 to TRBJ2-1; no clear D gene. The CDR3 runs 14 residues. In germline, CDR1 is SGHDT, CDR2 YYEEEE. V lost 4 bases to trimming and J lost 4 bases, with 12 bases between them. The CDR3 coding sequence is TGTGCCAGCAGCCATCCCTCCGGGTACAATGAGCAGTTCTTC. It yields the protein CASSHPSGYNEQFF.

This clonotype was picked up a small number of times. The CDR3 DNA reads as TGTGCCAGCAGCGGGCCCCCCGGACTCTACGAGCAGTACTTC. This sequence encodes CASSGPPGLYEQYF. The genes are TRBV7-2 and TRBJ2-7; D may be TRBD2 (5 bases). CDR1 and CDR2 (germline): SGHTA, FQGNSA. V was cut by 5 bases and J by 3 bases, with 14 bases left in between. The CDR3 has 14 amino acids.

Ten or more counts support this clonotype. The chain is built from TRBV20-1 and TRBJ2-1; 14 bases match TRBD2. The CDR3 sequence is 16 residues long. The V and J ends lost 5 bases and 10 bases, in that order; junction bases with no gene match: 13. Per germline, CDR1 DFQATT and CDR2 SNEGSKA (reference sequence). DNA of the CDR3: TGCAGTGCTTACCCAACGGGACTAGCGGGAGAAAGAGAGCAGTTCTTC. Residues: CSAYPTGLAGEREQFF.

This clonotype was counted a few times. The J gene is TRBJ2-1, the V gene TRBV6-2 or TRBV6-3, with TRBD2 matching over 10 bases. CDR1 and CDR2 (germline): MNHEY, SVGEGT. The CDR3 covers 17 residues. The J segment lost 5 bases and the V segment lost 6 bases, leaving 13 bases of the junction unmatched. CDR3 sequence reads: CASSQRLAGAFDNEQFF. CDR3 DNA sequence: TGTGCCAGCAGCCAAAGACTAGCGGGCGCCTTTGACAATGAGCAGTTCTTC.

At least ten counts were recorded for this clonotype. The rearrangement joins TRBV5-6 to TRBJ1-2; D not resolved. CDR1 is SGHDT and CDR2 is YYEEEE in the germline V gene. The CDR3 covers 11 residues. The V gene lost 3 bases and the J gene lost 4 bases, with 4 bases spanning the gap. CDR3 nucleotide sequence: TGTGCCAGCAGCTACTTCTATGGCTACACCTTC. Protein: CASSYFYGYTF.

The V gene is TRBV4-2, the J gene TRBJ1-4, with D possibly matching TRBD1 (6 bases). Germline V gives CDR1 LGHNA, CDR2 YNFKEQ. The V end lost 2 bases, the J end lost 6 bases, and 13 bases lay between the germline ends. CDR3 length: 15 amino acids. This CDR3 reads CASSQRGDRDEKLFF. The DNA for the CDR3 is TGTGCCAGCAGCCAAAGGGGGGATCGGGATGAAAAACTGTTTTTT.

This clonotype was seen many times. Here the CDR3 reads CATSDWVFWADLNTEAFF. CDR3 sequence (DNA): TGTGCCACCAGTGATTGGGTTTTTTGGGCAGATTTGAACACTGAAGCTTTCTTT. V usage is TRBV24-1 and J usage is TRBJ1-1; D unclear. Germline CDR1 reads KGHDR; CDR2 reads SFDVKD. The V end lost 2 bases, the J end lost 0 bases, and 18 bases lay between the germline ends. The CDR3 is made up of 18 amino acids.

This clonotype turned up a few times. The V and J genes are TRBV9 and TRBJ2-2; the match to TRBD2 covers 11 bases. V lost 4 bases, J lost 9 bases, and 8 bases stayed unmatched. CDR3 size: 15 residues. The germline V gene encodes CDR1 SGDLS and CDR2 YYNGEE. The CDR3 DNA sequence: TGTGCCAGCAGCCCCGAAACTAGCGGGGGCCGGGAGCTGTTTTTT. Its protein is CASSPETSGGRELFF.

This clonotype was counted only a few times. The rearrangement links TRBV11-1 to TRBJ2-2; 11 nucleotides agree with TRBD1. J was trimmed by 6 bases and V by 5 bases; bases with no gene match: 17. This CDR3 is 19 amino acids long. Germline-derived CDR1 and CDR2 are SGHAT and FQDESV (reference sequence). The CDR3 bases are TGTGCCAGCAGCCGGCCCTACTCGGGACAGGGGGTATCGGCCGGGGAGCTGTTTTTT. Translated, it gives CASSRPYSGQGVSAGELFF. Full variable domain (outside the CDR3, taken from reference TRBV11-1 and TRBJ2-2): EAEVAQSPRYKITEKSQAVAFWCDPISGHATLYWYRQILGQGPELLVQFQDESVVDDSQLPKDRFSAERLKGVDSTLKIQPAELGDSAMYLCASSRPYSGQGVSAGELFFGEGSRLTVL.

The chain recombines TRBV25-1 with TRBJ1-4, with D unresolved. The CDR3 covers 14 residues. Per the germline V gene, CDR1 is MGHDK and CDR2 is SYGVNS. V dropped 1 base and J dropped 6 bases, with 9 bases sitting between them. CDR3 nucleotides: TGTGCCAGCAGTGAATGGGCGTCGTATGAAAAACTGTTTTTT. Its protein product is CASSEWASYEKLFF.

This clonotype has a handful of counts. The chain uses TRBV9 and TRBJ2-1, with D hard to call. This CDR3 region has 14 residues. CDR1 and CDR2 (germline): SGDLS, YYNGEE. V lost 0 bases, J lost 6 bases, and 10 bases lay in between. CDR3 region: CASSVGQKGNEQFF. The CDR3 DNA follows: TGTGCCAGCAGCGTAGGGCAGAAAGGCAATGAGCAGTTCTTC.

The CDR3 sequence: CASSPGRELGYEQYF. The CDR3 DNA reads TGCGCCAGCAGCCCGGGGCGGGAGCTGGGCTACGAGCAGTACTTC. The V call is TRBV4-3, the J call TRBJ2-7, with 7 positions matching TRBD2. The CDR3 extends over 15 amino acids. Germline V gives CDR1 LGHNA, CDR2 YSLEER. The junction had 9 bases not matched to a gene; V was cut back by 4 bases and J by 3 bases.

This clonotype was counted a few times. The V and J genes are TRBV28 and TRBJ2-7; 10 bases fit TRBD2. V shed 6 bases, J shed 4 bases, and the junction held 6 bases outside the gene matches. Germline loops: CDR1 MDHEN, CDR2 SYDVKM. The CDR3 loop spans 14 amino acids. The CDR3 DNA sequence: TGTGCCAGCAGAGAACTAGCGGGACCTTACGAGCAGTACTTC. Protein sequence: CASRELAGPYEQYF. Variable domain in full (rest from reference TRBV28 and TRBJ2-7): DVKVTQSSRYLVKRTGEKVFLECVQDMDHENMFWYRQDPGLGLRLIYFSYDVKMKEKGDIPEGYSVSREKKERFSLILESASTNQTSMYLCASRELAGPYEQYFGPGTRLTVT.

V gene TRBV7-2 combines with J gene TRBJ2-3; perhaps D is TRBD1 or TRBD2 (5 bases each). Germline values: CDR1 SGHTA, CDR2 FQGNSA. This CDR3 spans 16 amino acids. Trimming cost V 3 bases and J 0 bases, with 13 bases left between them. CDR3: CASSFPQWDSTDTQYF. The CDR3 DNA reads as TGTGCCAGCAGCTTCCCCCAATGGGACAGCACAGATACGCAGTATTTT.

In this sample, this clonotype turned up many times. The rearrangement uses TRBV24-1 and TRBJ2-5, with 7 bases identical to TRBD1. Germline V gives CDR1 KGHDR, CDR2 SFDVKD. The CDR3 extends over 16 amino acids. Germline trimming cut 3 bases from V and 5 bases from J; bases unmatched to any gene: 11. DNA of the CDR3: TGTGCCACCAGTGATCCCGGACAGGAAGGGTTGGAGACCCAGTACTTC. Translation: CATSDPGQEGLETQYF.

The sample holds a few counts of this clonotype. The chain uses TRBV27 and TRBJ2-7; D may correspond to TRBD1 or TRBD2 (6 bases each). V was shortened by 2 bases and J by 4 bases, with 12 bases between the two germline ends. The CDR3 consists of 14 residues. Germline V gene lookup returns CDR1 MNHEY and CDR2 SMNVEV (reference sequence). This CDR3 reads CASSLTKGGYEQYF. Here the CDR3 DNA reads TGTGCCAGCAGTTTAACGAAGGGGGGATACGAGCAGTACTTC.

This clonotype showed up many times. Here the CDR3 DNA reads TGTGCCAGCAGCTTAGATCGGACCCCCCGGACGTCGCAGTATTTT. Its translation: CASSLDRTPRTSQYF. The chain has TRBV11-2 and TRBJ2-3; D is undetermined. The length of the CDR3 is 15 residues. The V end lost 0 bases, the J end lost 10 bases, and 17 bases lay between the germline ends. The germline V gene encodes CDR1 SGHAT and CDR2 FQNNGV.

This clonotype was seen ten or more times. The rearrangement joins TRBV6-5 to TRBJ1-4, with D unresolved. CDR1 and CDR2 (germline): MNHEY, SVGAGI. This CDR3 spans 16 amino acids. With 0 bases removed from V and 7 bases from J, the gap between germline ends came to 15 bases. CDR3: CASSYSGMSSSEKLFF. CDR3 bases: TGTGCCAGCAGTTACTCGGGGATGAGCAGCTCTGAAAAACTGTTTTTT.